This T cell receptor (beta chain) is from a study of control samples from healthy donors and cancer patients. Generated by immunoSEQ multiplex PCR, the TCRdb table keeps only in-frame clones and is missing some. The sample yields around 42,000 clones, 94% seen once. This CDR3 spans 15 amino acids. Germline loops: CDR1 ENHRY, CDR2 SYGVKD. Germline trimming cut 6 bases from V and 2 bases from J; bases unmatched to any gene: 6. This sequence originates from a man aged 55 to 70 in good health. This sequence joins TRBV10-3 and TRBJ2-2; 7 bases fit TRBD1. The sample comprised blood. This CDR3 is CAIREQGLNTGELFF. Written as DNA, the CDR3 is TGTGCCATCAGAGAACAGGGGTTAAACACCGGGGAGCTGTTTTTT.